This passage covers 8 T cell receptor beta chains from one sample sequenced in a study of cytomegalovirus exposure and HLA in healthy donors. The PCR contained 60 Vbeta and 13 Jbeta primers. This table comes from immunoSEQ multiplex PCR, and its TCRdb copy is limited to in-frame clones, with some not included. In the table there are fewer than 120,000 clones, approximately 78% of which are singletons. Sequences were obtained from PBMCs. Receptors were obtained from a woman aged 25-40 years in good health and CMV-seronegative.

V gene TRBV6-5 combines with J gene TRBJ2-1; TRBD2 aligns across 7 bases. This CDR3 has 15 residues. Per germline, CDR1 MNHEY and CDR2 SVGAGI. The ends lost 0 bases at V and 9 bases at J; junction bases unmatched: 8. The CDR3 coding sequence is TGTGCCAGCAGTTACTCGGCCGGAACGGGAGGTGAGCAGTTCTTC. This codes for CASSYSAGTGGEQFF.

The CDR3 is CASSVASTDTQYF. CDR3 coding DNA: TGTGCCAGCAGCGTAGCTAGCACAGATACGCAGTATTTT. The J gene is TRBJ2-3, the V gene TRBV9; the D is unclear. Trimming removed 0 bases from V and 0 bases from J, with 2 bases in between. The CDR3 runs to 13 residues. Germline-derived CDR1 and CDR2 are SGDLS and YYNGEE.

The chain has TRBV4-3 and TRBJ1-2, with D tentatively TRBD1 (6 bases). Germline V gene sequence: CDR1 LGHNA, CDR2 YSLEER. Trimming removed 0 bases at V and 5 bases at J, with 16 bases between. The CDR3 extends over 16 amino acids. CDR3 in amino acids: CASSQDATGNRYGYTF. CDR3 nucleotide sequence: TGCGCCAGCAGCCAAGACGCCACAGGGAATCGGTATGGCTACACCTTC.

The V gene is TRBV30, the J gene TRBJ1-4; D unresolved. Trimming shortened V by 1 base and J by 6 bases, and 9 bases separated the two germline ends. The germline V gene encodes CDR1 GTSNPN and CDR2 SVGIG (reference sequence). This CDR3 contains 13 residues. CDR3 in DNA: TGTGCCTGGAGTGACACATTCTATGAAAAACTGTTTTTT. It codes for CAWSDTFYEKLFF.

This clone has only one observation. The chain joins TRBV6-1 to TRBJ1-2, with D unclear. The V gene's germline CDR1 is MNHNS and CDR2 SASEGT. The CDR3 spans 12 residues. V was shortened by 6 bases and J by 7 bases, with 12 bases between the two germline ends. This chain's CDR3 is CASSVVGGGYTF. The CDR3 DNA sequence: TGTGCCAGCAGCGTCGTCGGAGGTGGCTACACCTTC.

V usage is TRBV29-1 and J usage is TRBJ2-1; 11 nucleotides match TRBD1. This CDR3 has 15 amino acids. V was pared by 6 bases and J by 2 bases, with 6 bases of the junction left unmatched. Germline CDR1 is SQVTM and CDR2 is ANQGSEA. CDR3 in DNA: TGCAGCGTGGCCGGACAGGGGGCGACCTACAATGAGCAGTTCTTC. This gives the protein CSVAGQGATYNEQFF.

The chain couples TRBV6-5 to TRBJ1-1; D unclear. In germline, CDR1 is MNHEY, CDR2 SVGAGI. This CDR3 is built from 15 residues. The V end lost 5 bases, the J end lost 0 bases, and 13 bases lay between the germline ends. CDR3: CASSPDSRLNTEAFF. The CDR3 nucleotides read TGTGCCAGCAGTCCCGACTCGCGGTTGAACACTGAAGCTTTCTTT.

Concerning this clone itself: This sample also contains other DNA sequences that code for the same CDR3. CDR3 sequence reads: CAWRGQGNQPQHF. CDR3 bases: TGTGCCTGGAGAGGACAAGGCAATCAGCCCCAGCATTTT. The chain carries TRBV30 and TRBJ1-5; D is possibly TRBD1 (5 bases). V lost 3 bases, J lost 2 bases, and 8 bases lay in between. This CDR3 is 13 amino acids long. The germline V gene encodes CDR1 GTSNPN and CDR2 SVGIG (reference sequence).